This TCR beta chain was identified in a study of T cell responses to AZD1222 COVID-19 vaccine (dated by TCRdb to 2020 to 2022). Study-wide context: AZD1222 recipients given second doses at about 4 weeks or at about 12 weeks were pooled, since spike-specific TCR depth and breadth were not found to differ between the two schedules. Trial participants were enrolled into age subgroups of 18-55, 56-69 and 70-plus years, which contained about 150, 28 and 57 TCR-sequenced participants, respectively. TCR sequencing was performed for roughly 250 trial participants, of whom about 200 were given two doses of AZD1222 and 26 were given two doses of MenACWY control vaccine.

The time point tag for this specimen amounts to: baseline before first vaccination. Vaccinee samples were obtained from the UK trials COV001 and COV002, which included a single-blind randomized controlled phase 2/3 trial of AZD1222 (ChAdOx1 nCoV-19) in healthy adults. For TCRbeta chain sequencing, PBMC samples from trial participants were taken at day 0 and at day 28 after the second dose. The CDR3 regions of human TCRbeta chains were analyzed by immunosequencing. Per the original workflow: Repertoire TCRs were checked for matches against a reference library of SARS-CoV-2-specific TCRs that had been generated using the MIRA antigen-specificity platform. Breadth was defined as the fraction of unique TCRs that were SARS-CoV-2-associated. Depth was defined as the fraction of total T cells that were SARS-CoV-2-associated. Using the MIRA data, every spike-specific TCR was mapped to the spike region that the TCR reacted to and assigned to either a CD4 or a CD8 class. Log10-transformed breadth and depth values were compared by one-way ANOVA with Sidak's multiple comparisons tests. Imported from immuneACCESS, the table was reduced by TCRdb to in-frame sequences with V and J called. These copies leave out some clones; in studies compared against another copy, an unresolved V gene accounts for under half, and the cause of the remainder is not known. The V and J calls and clone size were taken over from that table, and D and trimming were inferred from the DNA. Present in this sample are some 170,000 clones, around 90% of which were seen just once. 1.5% to 2% of the sample lies in the top ten.

A remark on this clone: The clone's antigen remains unknown. The record has no base qualities; no much larger clone is one base away.

Study-wide conclusions, independent of this receptor: The vaccine-associated CD4 TCRs covered the entire spike protein, and the dominant responses fell in regions 160-218 and 743-854. Participants were mostly white British and included more females than males, and it was suggested by the authors that clonal diversity may have been underestimated. Conclusions about previously exposed vaccinees are limited because only a handful of AZD1222 recipients were SARS-CoV-2 seropositive at baseline. Epitopes outside the regions mutated in the B.1.351 and B.1.1.7 variants were reportedly recognized by nearly half of the unique spike-specific TCRs. In the small 56-69-year group, the increase in depth fell short of significance, most likely because of low power. Because no day 14 peak-response samples were available, the repertoires could be characterized only after the peak T cell response. After two AZD1222 doses, both the breadth and the depth of spike-specific TCRs were significantly higher than at day 0 and than in MenACWY recipients.

Sequencing used peripheral blood, obtained on day 0 of AZD1222 vaccination. This clonotype was sampled from an adult in good health.

CDR3 protein: CASSPRSGLRDNEQFF. The DNA reads TGTGCCAGCTCACCACGTTCGGGATTACGAGACAATGAGCAGTTCTTC. The chain was built from TRBV18 and TRBJ2-1; possibly the D gene is TRBD2, per 5 matching bases. V was cut back by 1 base and J by 5 bases, leaving a gap of 15 bases between them. The germline V gene yields KGHSH for CDR1 and LQKENI for CDR2. Its CDR3 holds 16 amino acids, cysteine through phenylalanine. Just CDR3 DNA is preserved here, 48 bases in frame from base 1.